This entry concerns a single T cell receptor (beta chain). Its antigen is unidentified. This entry is derived from a study of CD8 T cells in ankylosing spondylitis. Study findings and constraints: Clones that were linked to disease were CD8+ and were relatively rare in peripheral blood. Some of the motif variants had earlier been found in reactive arthritis patients' fluid and blood. Blood from ankylosing spondylitis patients appeared to carry a characteristic eight-variant TCR beta motif. Enrichment of disease-linked clones was reportedly significant in matched ankylosing spondylitis synovial fluid.

Preparation of TCR beta libraries was done by quantitative 5'-RACE with molecular barcodes. TCRdb reprocessed the 5' RACE reads with MiXCR, giving one entry per CDR3 protein. The data contain around 480,000 distinct CDR3 sequences, more than 15% of them singletons. The V and J ends lost 5 bases and 7 bases, in that order; junction bases with no gene match: 7. The CDR3 spans 12 residues. Germline assignment: CDR1 SQVTM and CDR2 ANQGSEA. This TCR was recovered from a male donor with ankylosing spondylitis. V is TRBV29-1 and J is TRBJ1-2, with TRBD1 identical over 7 bases. Material for sequencing was blood, either unsorted or a sorted T cell fraction (not recorded which). This chain's CDR3 is CSVLRQGGGYTF. CDR3 bases: TGCAGCGTTTTGCGTCAGGGGGGTGGCTACACCTTC.